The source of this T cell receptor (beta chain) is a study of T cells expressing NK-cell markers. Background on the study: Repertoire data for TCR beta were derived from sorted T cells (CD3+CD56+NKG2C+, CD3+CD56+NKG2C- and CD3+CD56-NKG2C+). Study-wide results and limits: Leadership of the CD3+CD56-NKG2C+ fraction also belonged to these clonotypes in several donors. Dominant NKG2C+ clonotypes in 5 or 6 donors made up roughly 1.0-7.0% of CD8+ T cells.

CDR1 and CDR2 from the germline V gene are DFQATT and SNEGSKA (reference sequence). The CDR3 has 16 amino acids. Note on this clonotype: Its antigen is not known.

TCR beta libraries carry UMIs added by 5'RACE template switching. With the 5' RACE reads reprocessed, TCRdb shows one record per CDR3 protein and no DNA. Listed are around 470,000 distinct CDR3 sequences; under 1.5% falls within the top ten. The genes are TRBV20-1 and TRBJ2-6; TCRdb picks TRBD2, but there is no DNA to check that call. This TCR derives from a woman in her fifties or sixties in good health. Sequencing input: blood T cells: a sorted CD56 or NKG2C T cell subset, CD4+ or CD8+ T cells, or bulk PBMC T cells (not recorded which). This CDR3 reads CSARAGGGTGANVLTF.